This T cell receptor beta chain was sequenced for a study of control samples from healthy donors and cancer patients. The assay was immunoSEQ multiplex PCR, and TCRdb's table has in-frame clones only and misses some. This table has about 110,000 clones, 85% to 90% appearing once. The sample consisted of blood. This receptor was obtained from a woman aged 45 to 65 in good health.

The CDR3 reads CASSSGPGNEKLFF. In nucleotides, the CDR3 is TGTGCCAGCAGCTCCGGCCCAGGGAATGAAAAACTGTTTTTT. This sequence joins TRBV9 and TRBJ1-4; D perhaps matches TRBD1 (5 bases). This CDR3 contains 14 residues. Germline loops: CDR1 SGDLS, CDR2 YYNGEE. Trimming left V 4 bases short and J 5 bases short, with 12 bases between. The entire variable domain, with the rest obtained from reference TRBV9 and TRBJ1-4, is as follows: DSGVTQTPKHLITATGQRVTLRCSPRSGDLSVYWYQQSLDQGLQFLIQYYNGEERAKGNILERFSAQQFPDLHSELNLSSLELGDSALYFCASSSGPGNEKLFFGSGTQLSVL.